The 29 T cell receptor beta chains below all came from one sample that was sequenced in a study of identical twins. TCRdb processed the 5' RACE reads anew with MiXCR; each CDR3 protein has one entry. The sample yields 750,000 to 950,000 distinct CDR3 sequences, 9% to 15% seen once. A further study also used this sample, focusing on yellow fever vaccine responses in identical twins.

The sample taken for sequencing was PBMCs. All receptors come from a woman younger than 30 in good health.

The chain has TRBV4-1 and TRBJ1-1; D perhaps matches TRBD1 (6 bases). The CDR3 covers 18 residues. Germline V gives CDR1 MGHRA, CDR2 YSYEKL. Trimming took 2 bases from V and 3 from J, leaving 22 bases between them. As DNA, the CDR3 is TGCGCCAGCAGCCAACCTGTCCCGGGACATCCGACGGACACTGAAGCTTTCTTT. Translated, it gives CASSQPVPGHPTDTEAFF.

This clonotype was observed a few times. J is TRBJ1-5 and V is TRBV2, with 7 bases identical to TRBD1. This CDR3 spans 14 amino acids. Germline values: CDR1 SNHLY, CDR2 FYNNEI. V was pared by 5 bases and J by 2 bases, with 3 bases of the junction left unmatched. For the CDR3, the DNA is TGTGCCAGCAGTAAGGGGACAGGCAATCAGCCCCAGCATTTT. Its translation is CASSKGTGNQPQHF.

This clonotype was recorded many times. V usage is TRBV5-6 and J usage is TRBJ2-3; D gene ambiguous. Trimming pared 2 bases from V and 0 bases from J, leaving 7 bases between. The CDR3 consists of 14 residues. From germline, CDR1 is SGHDT and CDR2 YYEEEE. DNA of the CDR3: TGTGCCAGCAGCTTTGATCTAAGCACAGATACGCAGTATTTT. Its translation is CASSFDLSTDTQYF.

This chain connects TRBV6-1 to TRBJ1-2; D is unresolved. V was shortened by 7 bases and J by 3 bases, with 12 bases between the two germline ends. This CDR3 has 13 residues. Germline CDR1 and CDR2: MNHNS and SASEGT. CDR3 bases: TGTGCCAGCACTGGTGGGAACGACTATGGCTACACCTTC. It codes for CASTGGNDYGYTF.

This clonotype was seen only a few times. This rearrangement joins TRBV15 to TRBJ2-1, with 12 bases lining up with TRBD2. CDR1 and CDR2 from the germline V gene are LNHNV and YYDKDF (reference sequence). Trimming took 0 bases from V and 9 from J; bases not matched to a gene: 9. The CDR3 has 17 amino acids. The DNA for the CDR3 is TGTGCCACCAGCAGAGATTCGGCTAGCGGGAGGGTGGGTGAGCAGTTCTTC. Its protein product is CATSRDSASGRVGEQFF. Full variable domain (missing parts from reference TRBV15 and TRBJ2-1): DAMVIQNPRYQVTQFGKPVTLSCSQTLNHNVMYWYQQKSSQAPKLLFHYYDKDFNNEADTPDNFQSRRPNTSFCFLDIRSPGLGDTAMYLCATSRDSASGRVGEQFFGPGTRLTVL.

This clonotype appeared a few times. The chain carries TRBV12-3 or TRBV12-4 and TRBJ2-3; the match to TRBD1 covers 7 bases. Trimming took 5 bases from V and 1 from J; bases not matched to a gene: 15. The CDR3 consists of 18 residues. The CDR3 coding sequence is TGTGCCAGCAGTCATCCGGGACAGCGCCGAATTCGCACAGATACGCAGTATTTT. Translation: CASSHPGQRRIRTDTQYF.

This clonotype was detected only a few times. The chain has TRBV2 and TRBJ2-1; D might be TRBD1 (6 bases). Germline assignment: CDR1 SNHLY and CDR2 FYNNEI. V was cut by 6 bases and J by 8 bases, with 20 bases left in between. This CDR3 contains 15 residues. The CDR3 nucleotides are TGTGCCAGCAGCCAGCAGGGGCTAGCAGGGGATGAGCAGTTCTTC. Its protein product is CASSQQGLAGDEQFF.

The V gene is TRBV5-1, the J gene TRBJ2-2; D unresolved. This CDR3 is built from 14 residues. CDR1 and CDR2 (germline): SGHRS, YFSETQ. The V and J ends lost 0 bases and 4 bases respectively, with 7 bases between them. The CDR3, as DNA: TGCGCCAGCAGCTTGGAAGGCAGCACCGGGGAGCTGTTTTTT. This sequence encodes CASSLEGSTGELFF.

The CDR3, as DNA: TGCAGCGTTGAGGGTGGGACACACAATGAGCAGTTCTTC. Translation gives CSVEGGTHNEQFF. This chain connects TRBV29-1 to TRBJ2-1; maybe TRBD1 (6 bases). This CDR3 is 13 amino acids long. V gave up 3 bases and J gave up 5 bases, with 11 bases separating them. The germline V gene encodes CDR1 SQVTM and CDR2 ANQGSEA.

This clonotype was counted only a few times. The chain is built from TRBV27 and TRBJ2-1; D remains ambiguous. This CDR3 is built from 17 residues. Germline V gives CDR1 MNHEY, CDR2 SMNVEV (reference sequence). V shed 5 bases and J shed 8 bases, with 25 bases lying between them. The CDR3 protein is CASSPSPWAGARDEQFF. The CDR3 DNA reads as TGTGCCAGCAGTCCCTCACCGTGGGCAGGAGCAAGGGATGAGCAGTTCTTC.

The chain uses TRBV12-3 or TRBV12-4 and TRBJ2-5; D unresolved. Trimming stripped 1 base from V and 7 bases from J, with 13 bases between. The CDR3 contains 14 residues. The CDR3 DNA reads as TGTGCCAGCAGTTTAGACAGTAGTGTAGGGACCCAGTACTTC. This gives the protein CASSLDSSVGTQYF.

The chain carries TRBV20-1 and TRBJ2-7; D is perhaps TRBD2 (7 bases). The germline gives CDR1 DFQATT, CDR2 SNEGSKA (reference sequence). There are 14 residues in the CDR3. V dropped 1 base and J dropped 5 bases, with 15 bases sitting between them. CDR3: CSARVFGGLNEQYV. The CDR3 coding sequence is TGCAGTGCTAGAGTTTTCGGGGGGCTCAACGAGCAGTACGTC.

This clonotype was seen more than once but under ten times. This sequence joins TRBV10-3 and TRBJ2-7; D uncertain. The CDR3 consists of 11 residues. V was trimmed by 7 bases and J by 6 bases, leaving 10 bases between them. The germline V gene encodes CDR1 ENHRY and CDR2 SYGVKD. The CDR3: CAITVVGEQYF. Written as DNA, the CDR3 is TGTGCCATCACCGTAGTGGGCGAGCAGTACTTC.

This clonotype was seen more than once but under ten times. This chain's CDR3 is CASSHSTRTGPDTQYF. CDR3 DNA: TGCGCCAGCAGCCATAGTACACGCACTGGGCCAGATACGCAGTATTTT. The chain carries TRBV4-1 and TRBJ2-3; D is unclear. Looked up from germline, CDR1 is MGHRA and CDR2 is YSYEKL. The CDR3 is 16 residues long. Trimming pared 3 bases from V and 4 bases from J, leaving 17 bases between.

The V call is TRBV29-1, the J call TRBJ2-5; D gene uncertain. The germline CDR1 and CDR2 sequences are SQVTM and ANQGSEA. The CDR3 is 14 amino acids. Trimming took 6 bases from V and 5 from J, leaving 19 bases between them. DNA for the CDR3: TGCAGCGTCACCCCGTCCCTCAATACGGAGACCCAGTACTTC. Residues: CSVTPSLNTETQYF.

A note on this clonotype: Germline is not matched at one junction end, which may reflect a read error. The V and J genes are TRBV11-2 and TRBJ2-1, with 8 bases identical to TRBD2. The CDR3 length is 15 residues. Germline CDR1 SGHAT, CDR2 FQNNGV. CDR3 nucleotide sequence: TGTGCCAGCAGCCTACGGCCCACCCGGGAGGGCCTTCTGATCTTC. It is translated as CASSLRPTREGLLIF.

The chain combines TRBV3-1 with TRBJ1-4; TRBD1 agrees at 7 bases. Germline V lookup: CDR1 LGHDT, CDR2 YNNKEL (reference sequence). CDR3 length: 15 amino acids. The V gene end was trimmed by 3 bases and the J gene end by 4 bases; junction bases not matched to a gene: 5. Here the CDR3 DNA reads TGTGCCAGCAGCCATCGGACAGGACATAATGAAAAACTGTTTTTT. This encodes CASSHRTGHNEKLFF.

This clonotype showed up just a few times. The rearrangement links TRBV7-3 to TRBJ2-1; no firm D call. From germline, CDR1 is SGHTA and CDR2 FQGTGA. Trimming removed 0 bases at V and 2 bases at J, with 8 bases between. The CDR3 consists of 15 residues. CDR3 in DNA: TGTGCCAGCAGCTTAACCCGAAGCCCCTACAATGAGCAGTTCTTC. Amino acid sequence: CASSLTRSPYNEQFF.

The V and J genes are TRBV2 and TRBJ2-2; the match to TRBD2 covers 9 bases. CDR3 length: 15 amino acids. Germline CDR1 SNHLY, CDR2 FYNNEI. V gave up 11 bases and J gave up 1 base; unmatched junction bases: 8. This CDR3 is CAGRAGGLNTGELFF. The CDR3 DNA follows: TGTGCCGGACGAGCGGGGGGCTTGAACACCGGGGAGCTGTTTTTT.

This clonotype came up many times. This chain uses TRBV5-1 with TRBJ2-1, with 10 bases that match TRBD2. J was trimmed by 8 bases and V by 4 bases; bases with no gene match: 9. The germline CDR1 and CDR2 sequences are SGHRS and YFSETQ. CDR3 length: 15 residues. The chain's CDR3 is CASSKEREGMDEQFF. As DNA, the CDR3 is TGCGCCAGCAGCAAAGAGCGGGAGGGAATGGATGAGCAGTTCTTC.

The V call is TRBV6-5, the J call TRBJ1-2, with 9 bases that match TRBD1. V was pared by 4 bases and J by 4 bases, with 16 bases of the junction left unmatched. The CDR3 totals 18 residues. The germline gives CDR1 MNHEY, CDR2 SVGAGI. The CDR3 loop reads CASSSPAGTGLSFYGYTF. CDR3 DNA sequence: TGTGCCAGCAGTTCCCCCGCCGGGACAGGGCTTTCCTTCTATGGCTACACCTTC.

The sample holds a few counts of this clonotype. This chain links TRBV6-2 or TRBV6-3 with TRBJ1-2; D remains unclear. There are 12 residues in the CDR3. Trimming pared 2 bases from V and 6 bases from J, leaving 7 bases between. Germline CDR1 MNHEY, CDR2 SVGEGT. This CDR3 reads CASSYRGDGYTF. CDR3 coding DNA: TGTGCCAGCAGTTACCGAGGAGATGGCTACACCTTC.

CDR3 protein: CASSQDRDYEQYV. CDR3 bases: TGCGCCAGCAGCCAAGATCGCGACTACGAGCAGTACGTC. The V call is TRBV4-1, the J call TRBJ2-7; D uncertain. Germline assignment: CDR1 MGHRA and CDR2 YSYEKL. Trimming left V 0 bases short and J 3 bases short, with 6 bases between. The CDR3 is 13 residues long.

This clonotype was seen ten or more times. The V and J genes are TRBV2 and TRBJ2-5; 7 bases line up with TRBD1. V lost 5 bases and J lost 4; bases outside the gene matches: 4. The length of the CDR3 is 13 residues. CDR1 and CDR2 from the germline V gene are SNHLY and FYNNEI. The CDR3 sequence is CASSRYRGETQYF. For the CDR3, the DNA is TGTGCCAGCAGTCGTTACAGGGGAGAGACCCAGTACTTC.

This chain connects TRBV5-6 to TRBJ1-5; 7 bases are a match to TRBD1. The CDR3 spans 15 residues. Germline V gene sequence: CDR1 SGHDT, CDR2 YYEEEE. After removal of 2 bases from V and 6 bases from J, the junction contained 8 bases not matched to a gene. CDR3 sequence: CASSLRQGNVQPQHF. DNA of the CDR3: TGTGCCAGCAGCTTACGACAGGGTAACGTTCAGCCCCAGCATTTT. The full variable domain, its missing parts supplied by reference TRBV5-6 and TRBJ1-5, is DAGVTQSPTHLIKTRGQQVTLRCSPKSGHDTVSWYQQALGQGPQFIFQYYEEEERQRGNFPDRFSGHQFPNYSSELNVNALLLGDSALYLCASSLRQGNVQPQHFGDGTRLSIL.

The gene calls are TRBV12-3 or TRBV12-4 and TRBJ2-1; 10 nucleotides line up with TRBD2. V was pared by 8 bases and J by 4 bases, with 11 bases of the junction left unmatched. The CDR3 length is 16 residues. The CDR3 nucleotides are TGTGCCAGCGTCGGGGGGGGAGCGGGAGGGTACAATGAGCAGTTCTTC. As protein: CASVGGGAGGYNEQFF.

The chain has TRBV4-1 and TRBJ2-7, with 7 bases matching TRBD2. This CDR3 is 13 amino acids long. Germline V gives CDR1 MGHRA, CDR2 YSYEKL. The trim removed 3 bases at V and 6 bases at J, leaving 5 bases unmatched. The CDR3 bases are TGCGCCAGCAGCCAGAGGGAGGGGACCGAGCAGTACTTC. Translation: CASSQREGTEQYF.

Only a few counts were recorded for this clonotype. The J gene is TRBJ2-3, the V gene TRBV11-2; TRBD2 matches 8 bases. Germline CDR1 and CDR2: SGHAT and FQNNGV. Trimming removed 2 bases from V and 10 bases from J; junction bases left unmatched: 14. This CDR3 is 16 amino acids long. CDR3 bases: TGTGCCAGCAGCTTATATGAGCGGGGGCTCCCAGGTGCGCAGTATTTT. Protein product: CASSLYERGLPGAQYF.

The chain employs TRBV29-1 and TRBJ1-2; 7 nucleotides agree with TRBD1. Per the germline V gene, CDR1 is SQVTM and CDR2 is ANQGSEA. This CDR3 region has 12 residues. J lost 7 bases, V lost 1 base, and 3 bases had no gene match. The chain's CDR3 is CSVEGQGPGYTF. DNA of the CDR3: TGCAGCGTTGAAGGACAGGGTCCTGGCTACACCTTC. The full variable domain, with the rest looked up from reference TRBV29-1 and TRBJ1-2, is SAVISQKPSRDICQRGTSLTIQCQVDSQVTMMFWYRQQPGQSLTLIATANQGSEATYESGFVIDKFPISRPNLTFSTLTVSNMSPEDSSIYLCSVEGQGPGYTFGSGTRLTVV.